Listed here are 22 T cell receptor beta chains from one sample, sequenced in a study of beta chain features in type 1 diabetes. The study, taken as a whole, reports: There was a moderate but significant shortening of TCRB CDR3s in all four CD4+ subsets of Type 1 diabetes patients.

Expressed TCRB transcripts were sequenced after all isolated RNA was converted to cDNA. Using immunoSEQ multiplex PCR, the repertoire was profiled, and TCRdb retains in-frame clones only, with some absent. The sample has around 150,000 clones; around 10% are singletons. Their target antigens are unknown. The sample taken for sequencing was central memory CD4+ T cells from blood. Source of these receptors: a man younger than 40 with type 1 diabetes.

This clone was recorded many times. The J gene is TRBJ2-5, the V gene TRBV2; no reliable D call. V lost 8 bases, J lost 4 bases, and 11 bases lay in between. Germline CDR1 reads SNHLY; CDR2 reads FYNNEI. This CDR3 region has 12 residues. The CDR3 spells CASGTVVETQYF. The CDR3 nucleotides are TGTGCCAGCGGTACAGTTGTAGAGACCCAGTACTTC.

This clone was found a few times. V and J are TRBV14 and TRBJ2-5; 7 bases align to TRBD1. V shed 1 base, J shed 1 base, and the junction held 9 bases outside the gene matches. Germline V gene sequence: CDR1 SGHDN, CDR2 FVKESK. This CDR3 has 17 residues. The CDR3 sequence: CASSQGFGTARQETQYF. The CDR3 bases are TGTGCCAGCAGCCAAGGTTTCGGGACAGCCCGCCAAGAGACCCAGTACTTC. Looking up the rest from reference TRBV14 and TRBJ2-5 gives the full variable domain: EAGVTQFPSHSVIEKGQTVTLRCDPISGHDNLYWYRRVMGKEIKFLLHFVKESKQDESGMPNNRFLAERTGGTYSTLKVQPAELEDSGVYFCASSQGFGTARQETQYFGPGTRLLVL.

The genes are TRBV14 and TRBJ1-5; possibly TRBD1 for D (5 bases). Germline V CDR1 and CDR2: SGHDN, FVKESK. This CDR3 has 13 residues. Trimming stripped 4 bases from V and 4 bases from J, with 8 bases between. CDR3 bases: TGTGCCAGCAGCCGACAGAGTAATCAGCCCCAGCATTTT. Protein product: CASSRQSNQPQHF.

The chain uses TRBV28 and TRBJ1-1; a possible D gene is TRBD1 (6 bases). CDR1 and CDR2 from the germline V gene are MDHEN and SYDVKM. The CDR3 length is 16 residues. V was trimmed by 4 bases and J by 1 base, leaving 16 bases between them. The CDR3, as DNA: TGTGCCAGCAGTTCTCCGGAAGGCAGGGGGAACACTGAAGCTTTCTTT. This gives the protein CASSSPEGRGNTEAFF.

This clone appeared a few times. In DNA form, the CDR3 reads TGTGCCAGCAGCTTAGTCGACAGGGACGAGCAGTACTTC. The encoded protein is CASSLVDRDEQYF. This chain links TRBV7-2 with TRBJ2-7, with TRBD1 identical over 7 bases. Germline V gene sequence: CDR1 SGHTA, CDR2 FQGNSA. V was clipped by 1 base and J by 5 bases; unmatched bases: 2. This CDR3 contains 13 residues. Using reference TRBV7-2 and TRBJ2-7 for the parts outside the CDR3, the full variable domain is GAGVSQSPSNKVTEKGKDVELRCDPISGHTALYWYRQSLGQGLEFLIYFQGNSAPDKSGLPSDRFSAERTGGSVSTLTIQRTQQEDSAVYLCASSLVDRDEQYFGPGTRLTVT.

The chain joins TRBV19 to TRBJ2-2, with 15 bases fitting TRBD2. Germline CDR1 and CDR2: LNHDA and SQIVND (reference sequence). J gave up 0 bases and V 8 bases, and 10 bases lay outside the gene matches. The CDR3 has 19 amino acids. The CDR3 is CASAGWTSGRAANTGELFF. CDR3 DNA: TGTGCCAGTGCAGGCTGGACTAGCGGGAGGGCCGCGAACACCGGGGAGCTGTTTTTT. The variable domain in full, with the rest retrieved from reference TRBV19 and TRBJ2-2, is DGGITQSPKYLFRKEGQNVTLSCEQNLNHDAMYWYRQDPGQGLRLIYYSQIVNDFQKGDIAEGYSVSREKKESFPLTVTSAQKNPTAFYLCASAGWTSGRAANTGELFFGEGSRLTVL.

This clone was detected a few times. V usage is TRBV15 and J usage is TRBJ1-2; D is unclear. Germline loops: CDR1 LNHNV, CDR2 YYDKDF (reference sequence). The germline V and J ends were trimmed by 0 bases and 5 bases, with 13 bases remaining between them. This CDR3 region has 15 residues. The CDR3 loop reads CATSRDLGEVYGYTF. In DNA, the CDR3 is TGTGCCACCAGCAGAGATCTCGGGGAGGTATATGGCTACACCTTC.

This clone was recorded a few times. This chain joins TRBV7-9 and TRBJ1-5; 8 positions match TRBD1. The CDR3 runs to 14 residues. The germline V gene encodes CDR1 SEHNR and CDR2 FQNEAQ (reference sequence). Germline trimming cut 6 bases from V and 4 bases from J; bases unmatched to any gene: 5. The CDR3 DNA reads TGTGCCAGCAGTGGACAGGGACCGAATCAGCCCCAGCATTTT. Translating gives CASSGQGPNQPQHF.

This rearrangement joins TRBV2 to TRBJ2-1; 8 bases map to TRBD2. Germline V gene sequence: CDR1 SNHLY, CDR2 FYNNEI. V lost 6 bases and J lost 4; bases outside the gene matches: 8. This CDR3 has 15 amino acids. In DNA, the CDR3 is TGTGCCAGCAGAGTGAACTTAGCGGGGTACAATGAGCAGTTCTTC. Its translation: CASRVNLAGYNEQFF.

This clone was picked up a small number of times. The rearrangement uses TRBV9 and TRBJ2-1; the D is unclear. The CDR3 spans 14 residues. In germline, CDR1 is SGDLS, CDR2 YYNGEE. Between the trimmed V and J ends, which lost 4 bases and 8 bases, there was a span of 16 bases. CDR3 bases: TGTGCCAGCAGCCTCCCCCACACGCACGATGAGCAGTTCTTC. Translation: CASSLPHTHDEQFF.

V is TRBV7-8 and J is TRBJ2-2; D is unresolved. The CDR3 is 14 residues long. The germline V gene has CDR1 SGHVS and CDR2 FQNEAQ. Trimming cost V 2 bases and J 7 bases, with 11 bases left between them. The CDR3 nucleotides read TGTGCCAGCAGCTTAATGGTAACTGGCGGGGAGCTGTTTTTT. Translation gives CASSLMVTGGELFF.

The gene calls are TRBV28 and TRBJ2-7; 9 nucleotides line up with TRBD1. V gave up 5 bases and J gave up 5 bases; unmatched junction bases: 4. Germline CDR1 MDHEN, CDR2 SYDVKM. This CDR3 contains 13 residues. The CDR3 spells CASSTGQGHEQYF. For the CDR3, the DNA is TGTGCCAGCAGTACGGGACAGGGACACGAGCAGTACTTC.

This clone was seen a few times. The gene calls are TRBV5-6 and TRBJ2-3; possible D gene TRBD1, 5 bases. The CDR3 is made up of 13 amino acids. Looked up from germline, CDR1 is SGHDT and CDR2 is YYEEEE. The V end was cut by 0 bases, the J end by 10 bases, with 12 bases between. For the CDR3, the DNA is TGTGCCAGCAGCTTGGAGGGGCAGCTTGCGCAGTATTTT. Protein sequence: CASSLEGQLAQYF.

The genes are TRBV5-1 and TRBJ2-7; 7 bases are shared with TRBD2. Germline loops: CDR1 SGHRS, CDR2 YFSETQ. J was trimmed by 5 bases and V by 5 bases; bases with no gene match: 7. CDR3 length: 13 amino acids. The CDR3, as DNA: TGCGCCAGCAGACAGGTGCGGGAGAACGAGCAGTACTTC. It translates to CASRQVRENEQYF.

This clone appeared a few times. The genes are TRBV11-3 and TRBJ2-1, with D unclear. Germline assignment: CDR1 SGHNT and CDR2 YENEEA. CDR3 length: 12 amino acids. V dropped 4 bases and J dropped 10 bases, with 11 bases sitting between them. The CDR3, as DNA: TGTGCCAGCAGCTCCGACTTTAACGAGCAGTTCTTC. Translating it yields CASSSDFNEQFF.

The chain combines TRBV19 with TRBJ2-3; 8 nucleotides agree with TRBD2. CDR1 is LNHDA, CDR2 SQIVND, per germline (reference sequence). The CDR3 is 15 amino acids. V gave up 5 bases and J gave up 4 bases; unmatched junction bases: 8. The CDR3 protein is CASSPLAGLADTQYF. The CDR3 bases are TGTGCCAGTAGTCCTTTAGCGGGATTGGCAGATACGCAGTATTTT. The full variable domain, in which reference TRBV19 and TRBJ2-3 provide the parts outside the CDR3, is DGGITQSPKYLFRKEGQNVTLSCEQNLNHDAMYWYRQDPGQGLRLIYYSQIVNDFQKGDIAEGYSVSREKKESFPLTVTSAQKNPTAFYLCASSPLAGLADTQYFGPGTRLTVL.

This clone was counted only a few times. This chain uses TRBV2 with TRBJ2-7; 9 bases fit TRBD1. The junction had 13 bases not matched to a gene; V was cut back by 6 bases and J by 4 bases. There are 16 residues in the CDR3. Germline assignment: CDR1 SNHLY and CDR2 FYNNEI. The CDR3 bases are TGTGCCAGCAGCCCCCTCGACAGGGGGGGTAGTTACGAGCAGTACTTC. This encodes CASSPLDRGGSYEQYF. The full variable domain, with the rest looked up from reference TRBV2 and TRBJ2-7, is EPEVTQTPSHQVTQMGQEVILRCVPISNHLYFYWYRQILGQKVEFLVSFYNNEISEKSEIFDDQFSVERPDGSNFTLKIRSTKLEDSAMYFCASSPLDRGGSYEQYFGPGTRLTVT.

The CDR3 protein is CASSSRRDSVNEKLFF. As DNA, the CDR3 is TGTGCCAGCAGCTCACGCCGGGACAGTGTTAATGAAAAACTGTTTTTT. The chain couples TRBV5-4 to TRBJ1-4; TRBD1 aligns across 7 bases. The germline gives CDR1 SGHNT, CDR2 YYREEE (reference sequence). V lost 3 bases, J lost 4 bases, and 9 bases stayed unmatched. There are 16 residues in the CDR3.

The sample holds a few counts of this clone. J is TRBJ1-1 and V is TRBV7-2, with a weak D call TRBD1 (6 bases). The CDR3 extends over 13 amino acids. Germline V gene sequence: CDR1 SGHTA, CDR2 FQGNSA. V gave up 5 bases and J gave up 3 bases, with 10 bases separating them. The CDR3 region is CASSLRQDTEAFF. CDR3 in DNA: TGTGCCAGCAGCCTGAGACAGGACACTGAAGCTTTCTTT.

This clone was seen a handful of times. The chain links TRBV7-2 to TRBJ2-7; 11 nucleotides line up with TRBD2. V lost 5 bases, J lost 3 bases, and 9 bases stayed unmatched. The CDR3 loop spans 16 amino acids. In germline, CDR1 is SGHTA, CDR2 FQGNSA. CDR3 in amino acids: CASSKKLAGAYYEQYF. The CDR3 nucleotides are TGTGCCAGCAGCAAAAAACTAGCGGGAGCTTACTACGAGCAGTACTTC. Full variable domain (remainder filled in from reference TRBV7-2 and TRBJ2-7): GAGVSQSPSNKVTEKGKDVELRCDPISGHTALYWYRQSLGQGLEFLIYFQGNSAPDKSGLPSDRFSAERTGGSVSTLTIQRTQQEDSAVYLCASSKKLAGAYYEQYFGPGTRLTVT.

V and J are TRBV21-1 and TRBJ2-7; TRBD2 was called by the table and not checked on the DNA. TRBV21-1 is a recognized pseudogene. The CDR3 extends over 13 amino acids. In DNA, the CDR3 is TGTGCCGGGGGGACCCATGAAGGGGACGAGCAGTACTTC. Translation: CAGGTHEGDEQYF.

The chain combines TRBV18 with TRBJ2-1; 11 positions match TRBD2. Unmatched junction bases numbered 11, after V lost 9 bases and J lost 7 bases. Germline CDR1 is KGHSH and CDR2 is LQKENI. The CDR3 runs to 15 residues. CDR3 sequence: CASTTLAGVLNEQFF. The CDR3 region has the DNA TGTGCCAGTACGACACTAGCGGGAGTTTTGAATGAGCAGTTCTTC. Drawing the rest from reference TRBV18 and TRBJ2-1, the complete variable domain is NAGVMQNPRHLVRRRGQEARLRCSPMKGHSHVYWYRQLPEEGLKFMVYLQKENIIDESGMPKERFSAEFPKEGPSILRIQQVVRGDSAAYFCASTTLAGVLNEQFFGPGTRLTVL.